These T cell receptor beta chains were read from a single sample in a study of blood T cell repertoires in COVID-19. Sequencing used immunoSEQ multiplex PCR; TCRdb keeps in-frame clones, though not all of them. The table records some 120,000 clones, approximately 85% of them present only once. The specimen was peripheral blood. The source is a human donor in a cohort sampled during active COVID-19. The CDR3 runs from the conserved cysteine through the conserved F or W. The order of the fields is clone size, V gene, J gene, D gene, CDR3 protein, CDR3 DNA. D genes are given only for firm matches. Size values are once, few and many counts, or a class for expanded clones, and some rows have none.

NA	TRBV3-1/TRBV3-2	TRBJ1-5	NA	CASSQNLGGNQPQHF	TGTGCCAGCAGCCAGAACCTGGGGGGGAATCAGCCCCAGCATTTT
NA	TRBV7-8	TRBJ1-6	TRBD1	CATGGQTYNSPLHF	TGTGCCACCGGGGGACAGACTTATAATTCACCCCTCCACTTT
NA	TRBV2	TRBJ2-3	TRBD1	CANLKDRGVNTQYF	TGTGCCAACCTCAAGGACAGGGGCGTTAATACGCAGTATTTT
NA	TRBV9	TRBJ2-5	NA	CASSVGAGWGETQYF	TGTGCCAGCAGCGTAGGGGCAGGGTGGGGAGAGACCCAGTACTTC
once	TRBV4-1	TRBJ2-7	TRBD2	CASSQSKEDFQGGQYEQYF	TGCGCCAGCAGCCAATCGAAGGAGGACTTCCAGGGAGGGCAATACGAGCAGTACTTC
NA	TRBV11-2	TRBJ1-1	NA	CASSRGFNTEAFF	TGTGCCAGCAGCAGGGGGTTCAACACTGAAGCTTTCTTT
NA	TRBV4-2	TRBJ1-1	NA	CASSEGQYTEAFF	TGTGCCAGCAGCGAAGGACAGTATACTGAAGCTTTCTTT
NA	TRBV5-3	TRBJ1-2	NA	CARSVRRGVGGYTF	TGTGCCAGAAGCGTGCGGCGGGGGGTTGGTGGCTACACCTTC
NA	TRBV12-3/TRBV12-4	TRBJ2-5	NA	CASSFAAGETQYF	TGTGCCAGCAGTTTCGCGGCTGGGGAGACCCAGTACTTC
NA	TRBV5-1	TRBJ1-1	NA	CASSLDGGETEAFF	TGCGCCAGCAGCTTGGATGGAGGAGAAACTGAAGCTTTCTTT
NA	TRBV2	TRBJ1-2	TRBD1	CASSTDRGDYYGYTF	TGTGCCAGCAGCACTGACAGGGGGGACTACTATGGCTACACCTTC
NA	TRBV18	TRBJ2-1	NA	CASSLPSGGKNNEQFF	TGTGCCAGCTCACTACCGAGCGGAGGAAAAAACAATGAGCAGTTCTTC
NA	TRBV5-4	TRBJ2-5	TRBD2	CASSPTSGQETQYF	TGTGCCAGCAGCCCAACTAGCGGGCAAGAGACCCAGTACTTC
NA	TRBV18	TRBJ2-7	NA	CASSPTPGAEQYF	TGTGCCAGCTCACCTACACCAGGGGCTGAGCAGTACTTC
NA	TRBV20-1	TRBJ2-5	NA	CSASRTVKETQYF	TGCAGTGCTAGTAGAACAGTTAAAGAGACCCAGTACTTC
once	TRBV5-1	TRBJ2-5	NA	CASSFRGETQYF	TGCGCCAGCAGCTTCCGCGGAGAGACCCAGTACTTC
many	TRBV12-5	TRBJ1-6	NA	CASVDTPRSPLHF	TGTGCTAGTGTCGATACACCAAGATCACCCCTCCACTTT
NA	TRBV27	TRBJ2-7	NA	CASSFRGEQYF	TGTGCCAGCAGTTTTCGAGGGGAGCAGTACTTC
NA	TRBV7-2	TRBJ1-1	TRBD1	CASTVRRGQAEAFF	TGTGCCAGCACCGTCCGCAGGGGGCAAGCTGAAGCTTTCTTT
NA	TRBV20-1	TRBJ2-7	NA	CSARRGGEQYF	TGCAGTGCGAGAAGGGGGGGCGAGCAGTACTTC
NA	TRBV5-5	TRBJ1-5	NA	CASSLRGGYSNQPQHF	TGTGCCAGCAGCTTACGGGGGGGATATAGCAATCAGCCCCAGCATTTT
NA	TRBV6-2/TRBV6-3	TRBJ1-1	NA	CASSYSQVNTEAFF	TGTGCCAGCAGTTACTCGCAGGTGAACACTGAAGCTTTCTTT
NA	TRBV6-6	TRBJ2-3	TRBD2	CASSSLGSGGSDTQYF	TGTGCCAGCAGTTCCTTGGGTAGCGGGGGGTCAGATACGCAGTATTTT
NA	TRBV9	TRBJ2-5	NA	CASSVGGGAQETQYF	TGTGCCAGCAGCGTAGGGGGCGGGGCACAAGAGACCCAGTACTTC
NA	TRBV30	TRBJ2-7	NA	CAWSVGDSVIYEQYF	TGTGCCTGGAGTGTAGGAGACTCCGTTATCTACGAGCAGTACTTC
NA	TRBV7-6	TRBJ2-1	NA	CASSLGVSSEQFF	TGTGCCAGCAGCTTAGGTGTTTCCAGTGAGCAGTTCTTC
once	TRBV30	TRBJ2-6	NA	CAWSVGVSGANVLTF	TGTGCCTGGAGTGTAGGAGTCTCTGGGGCCAACGTCCTGACTTTC
NA	TRBV24-1	TRBJ1-2	NA	CATGQLYGYTF	TGTGCCACCGGACAGCTCTATGGCTACACCTTC
few	TRBV2	TRBJ2-1	NA	CASSDHGQFSYNEQFF	TGTGCCAGCAGTGATCACGGACAATTCTCCTACAATGAGCAGTTCTTC
NA	TRBV19	TRBJ1-2	TRBD1	CASSKDRGNYGYTF	TGTGCCAGTAGTAAGGACAGGGGTAACTATGGCTACACCTTC
NA	TRBV12-3/TRBV12-4	TRBJ2-3	NA	CASTVNRADTQYF	TGTGCCAGCACCGTCAACAGGGCAGATACGCAGTATTTT
NA	TRBV6-5	TRBJ2-7	TRBD2	CASSLGWGGFEQYF	TGTGCCAGCAGTTTAGGATGGGGGGGGTTCGAGCAGTACTTC
NA	TRBV20-1	TRBJ2-3	NA	CSASSQGRYF	TGCAGTGCTAGCAGTCAGGGGAGGTATTTT
NA	TRBV11-2	TRBJ2-7	NA	CASSLVPGWGHRTYEQYF	TGTGCCAGCAGCTTAGTACCGGGGTGGGGGCACAGGACCTACGAGCAGTACTTC
NA	TRBV13	TRBJ2-2	TRBD2	CASRSLAGGPITGELFF	TGTGCCAGCAGATCACTAGCGGGGGGGCCTATCACCGGGGAGCTGTTTTTT
NA	TRBV5-1	TRBJ2-6	TRBD1	CASSLGIGTGVSGANVLTF	TGCGCCAGCAGCTTGGGGATAGGGACAGGGGTTTCTGGGGCCAACGTCCTGACTTTC
NA	TRBV6-5	TRBJ1-1	NA	CASSFDRKNTEAFF	TGTGCCAGCAGTTTCGACAGAAAGAACACTGAAGCTTTCTTT
many	TRBV19	TRBJ1-4	NA	CASVDKHAFGGEPEKLFF	TGTGCCAGTGTAGACAAGCACGCCTTCGGGGGGGAGCCCGAAAAACTGTTTTTT
few	TRBV5-1	TRBJ2-3	TRBD2	CASSYGGANTQYF	TGCGCCAGCAGTTACGGGGGGGCGAATACGCAGTATTTT
few	TRBV6-5	TRBJ2-7	TRBD2	CASSYSVGTSGHEQYF	TGTGCCAGCAGTTACTCGGTGGGGACTAGCGGTCACGAGCAGTACTTC
NA	TRBV19	TRBJ1-2	NA	CASKEGRSIGYTF	TGTGCCAGTAAGGAGGGACGGTCGATTGGGTACACCTTC
once	TRBV24-1	TRBJ2-3	NA	CATPAGADTQYF	TGTGCCACCCCGGCGGGTGCAGATACGCAGTATTTT
NA	TRBV7-9	TRBJ2-7	NA	CASSSPEPWSYEQYF	TGTGCCAGCAGCTCCCCGGAACCATGGAGCTACGAGCAGTACTTC
NA	TRBV10-3	TRBJ1-5	TRBD1	CAIRGDRGNQPQHF	TGTGCCATCAGGGGGGACAGGGGCAATCAGCCCCAGCATTTT
NA	TRBV25-1	TRBJ2-7	NA	CASSGVGSLYEQYF	TGTGCCAGCAGCGGAGTTGGTAGCCTCTACGAGCAGTACTTC
once	TRBV6-6	TRBJ1-1	NA	CASSNREGNTEAFF	TGTGCCAGCAGTAACAGGGAAGGGAACACTGAAGCTTTCTTT
NA	TRBV6-2/TRBV6-3	TRBJ1-1	TRBD1	CASSQLQGGLNTEAFF	TGTGCCAGCAGCCAATTACAGGGGGGCCTGAACACTGAAGCTTTCTTT
NA	TRBV12-3/TRBV12-4	TRBJ2-3	NA	CASSQGDTQYF	TGTGCCAGCAGTCAGGGAGATACGCAGTATTTT